This T cell receptor (beta chain) was recovered during a study of T cells in women clearing cervical HPV infection (dated by TCRdb to 2016 to 2019). Describing the broader study: The cases were some 27 women with histologically confirmed HPV16-related CIN3 or worse, and 2 of these cases were invasive cancers. Cases had a median age of approximately 32 years compared with about 40 for controls, and baseline characteristics showed no significant differences between the groups. In the parent cohort, 10,049 women aged 18 or older were enrolled in Guanacaste, Costa Rica, during about 1993 to 1995 and then followed for approximately 7 years. Because only a few women had HLA typing data, the possibility that HLA type acted as a confounder could not be ruled out. Blood from cases was collected at the visit where the lesion was first found, while blood from controls was collected once the infection could no longer be detected. Nested within Costa Rica's Guanacaste HPV Natural History Study, an exploratory proof-of-principle case-control study compared TCR repertoires across cervical HPV16 outcomes. Among cases, blood sampling occurred a median of 149 days after lesion detection, with an interquartile range of about 80 to 200 days. Five blinded duplicates per group were added as quality controls, giving 60 or so samples: approximately 50 participants and 10 replicates. Cases were matched to controls by age within five years and by the year the sample was collected. The approximately 25 controls were women who cleared a single incident HPV16 infection within 12 months without developing precancer or cancer.

Every participant had a single incident cervical HPV16 infection, and prevalent HPV16 infections were excluded. Cervical HPV DNA was detected with MY09/MY11 PCR, and genotyping was done by dot-blot hybridization. Approximately 16 mL of heparinized blood were centrifuged, and the buffy coat was aliquoted, frozen at -30°C, then stored at -80°C. Genomic DNA was extracted from buffy coat specimens using QIAGEN kits. For CDR1 and CDR2, the germline V gene lists SNHLY and FYNNEI. The CDR3 starts with the cysteine, ends with the phenylalanine, and has 15 residues. Shown are 36 bases from within the CDR3, in frame from base 1. What the research found in general, with its limitations: Lower TRBV6-7 relative abundance was observed in cases than in controls (approximately 0.1% versus 0.16%; Bonferroni P = 0.0008). By combining richness with V gene abundances, random forest classifiers separated cases from controls with an estimated AUC of about 0.83. T-cell numbers per sample were unknown, so richness differences could reflect varying T-cell content rather than repertoire biology. The cross-sectional design could not show whether associations preceded infection or resulted from it; effector/memory subsets and HPV-specific T cells were not isolated. Significantly higher TCR repertoire richness was observed in CIN3+ cases than in controls across sequencing depths, whereas no difference in evenness was found.

TCR beta CDR3 regions were amplified by multiplex PCR from an average of approximately 1,200 ng genomic DNA per sample using the immunoSEQ assay. To correct primer bias, the assay used a complete synthetic TCR repertoire to set an amplification baseline. Amplicons were sequenced on the Illumina platform. On the authors' methods: Error correction of the sequences involved clustering with frequency ratios plus a modified nearest-neighbor algorithm, after which the sequences were analyzed in the immunoSEQ Analyzer using IMGT gene definitions. At each rarefaction depth, TCR richness and evenness were averaged across 20 rarefaction repeats, and samples with fewer sequences than that depth were excluded. Relative abundances of V, D and J genes were compared between groups using Wilcoxon rank sum tests, with FDR correction applied. For the blinded duplicates, the intraclass correlation was approximately 96% for TCR richness and averaged about 76% across 70 or so gene segments. This is the immuneACCESS table as TCRdb keeps it, with only in-frame sequences that have V and J called. A part of the clones is gone; compared with another copy, unresolved V genes explain less than half, and the rest is unexplained. The DNA was the basis for D and trimming; V, J and clone size are from that table. The table for this sample records tens of thousands of clones. The ten most abundant clones make up 22% of the sample.

With respect to this clone: This receptor's antigen is unknown. The observed sequence ends 3 residues before the CDR3 terminus, with the missing tail filled in from the germline J gene.

The receptor chain draws on TRBV2 and TRBJ2-3; the D gene is possibly TRBD1, with 5 bases matching. The sample taken for sequencing was blood buffy coat. The clonotype comes from a woman between 18 and 70 years old with a cervical HPV16 infection that either progressed to CIN3+ or cleared (not recorded which). CDR3 reads: CASSQGEGSNQPQYF. The part of the CDR3 DNA that was read is TGTGCCAGCAGCCAAGGGGAAGGAAGCAATCAGCCG.